This T cell receptor beta chain was sequenced for a study of T cell repertoires and HLA-DP antigens (dated by TCRdb to 2016 to 2019). Regarding the study in general: Using HeLa cells transduced to present allogeneic HLA-DP, the study set up an in vitro model of CD4+ T cell alloreactivity. One alloantigen differed from self by one peptide-binding groove amino acid, whereas the other differed by ten, modelling structurally similar versus dissimilar alloantigens. The three donors, two male and one female, ranged from the 18-to-29 to the 60-to-69 age band.

About this clone: The record has no base qualities; no much larger clone is one base away.

General study outcomes and caveats: The study was limited by having only a few donors, by relying on a non-physiological HeLa antigen-presenting system, and by using total CD4+ responder cells. Separate analysis of naive and memory CD4+ repertoires was not performed. An average cumulative frequency of roughly 35% against one allele and 45% to 65% against the other was found for clones undetected before culture.

V has 5 bases trimmed and J has 6 bases trimmed; junction bases matching no gene number 5. Including cysteine and phenylalanine, the CDR3 has 15 amino acids. The sequence is cut down to CDR3 DNA, 45 bases in frame from base 1. The CDR1 and CDR2 encoded by the germline V gene (reference sequence) are LNHDA and SQIVND. TCRB CDR3 regions were amplified with the immunoSEQ multiplex PCR using forward primers for 54 TRBV segments and reverse primers for 13 TRBJ segments. Survey resolution, with a target of approximately 56,000 T cell genomes, was used to sequence the cultured samples. Sequencing of the amplicons on an Illumina HiSeq System generated 87 bp reads spanning the CDR3. Per the original workflow: Reads were corrected for PCR and sequencing errors, and CDR3 regions were defined by alignment to IMGT reference sequences. Synthetic template pools were used to estimate counts of templates and unique rearrangements. Clonality was computed as 1 minus Pielou's evenness. The Daley-Smith estimator was used to estimate richness. Morisita's index was used to measure repertoire overlap. Clones present in cultured samples but not detected in the pre-culture repertoire of the same donor were defined as low-abundance clones. TCRdb's version of the immuneACCESS table is confined to in-frame rearrangements and falls short of the full clone set. An unresolved V gene accounts for under half of the shortfall where checked; the remainder is of unknown origin. From that table come the V and J calls and clone size; the DNA was used to work out D and trimming. Recorded for this sample are nearly 2,500 clones; roughly 70% of them occurred a single time. The top ten hold approximately 52% of the sample.

Once expanded for more than twelve days, the cultured CD4+ cells were restimulated for approximately a day using HeLa cells that expressed the same allogeneic DPB1. To serve as antigen-presenting cells, HeLa stimulator cells were retrovirally transduced with HLA-DPA1/DPB1, HLA-DM, invariant chain and CD80. Magnetic bead negative selection was used to isolate untouched CD4+ T cells from Ficoll-separated PBMC, with an average purity of approximately 98%. In medium with roughly 10% human AB serum and about 50 U/mL IL-2, CD4+ responders and 100 Gy-irradiated HeLa cells were cocultured at a 3:1 ratio. Magnetic beads were used to isolate untouched CD4+ T cells from Ficoll-separated PBMC, giving about 97.7% purity with negligible CD8+ contamination. Peripheral blood mononuclear cells were supplied by the buffy coats of three healthy blood donors, who served as the study donors. All three donors were CMV seronegative. Genomic DNA was extracted with the DNeasy Blood & Tissue Kit.

The rearranged segments are TRBV19 and TRBJ2-3; 13 nucleotides in the junction match TRBD2. The specimen sequenced was CD137- CD4+ T cells from cultured PBMCs. The clonotype comes from a man aged 60 to 69 in good health and CMV-seronegative. For the CDR3, the sequence is CASSGTSGAGDTQYF. The sequenced DNA is TGTGCCAGTAGTGGGACTAGCGGGGCGGGTGATACGCAGTATTTT.